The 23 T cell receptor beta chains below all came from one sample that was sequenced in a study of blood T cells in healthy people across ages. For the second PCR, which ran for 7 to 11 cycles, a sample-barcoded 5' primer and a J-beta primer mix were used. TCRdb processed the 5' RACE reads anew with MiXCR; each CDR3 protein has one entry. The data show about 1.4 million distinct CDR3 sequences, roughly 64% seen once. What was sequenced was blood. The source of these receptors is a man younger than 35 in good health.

The CDR3 loop is CAISESGDPITGELFF. Here the CDR3 DNA reads TGTGCCATCAGTGAGTCGGGGGACCCCATCACCGGGGAGCTGTTTTTT. This chain links TRBV10-3 with TRBJ2-2; D assignment may be TRBD1 or TRBD2 (5 bases each). The CDR3 loop spans 16 amino acids. Germline CDR1 and CDR2: ENHRY and SYGVKD. V lost 0 bases and J 4 bases, leaving 12 bases between the germline ends.

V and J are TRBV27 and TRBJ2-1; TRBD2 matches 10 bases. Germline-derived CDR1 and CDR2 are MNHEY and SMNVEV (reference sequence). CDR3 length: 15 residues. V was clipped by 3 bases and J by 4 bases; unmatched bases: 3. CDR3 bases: TGTGCCAGCAGTTTCGGGACTAGCGTTTACAATGAGCAGTTCTTC. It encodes CASSFGTSVYNEQFF.

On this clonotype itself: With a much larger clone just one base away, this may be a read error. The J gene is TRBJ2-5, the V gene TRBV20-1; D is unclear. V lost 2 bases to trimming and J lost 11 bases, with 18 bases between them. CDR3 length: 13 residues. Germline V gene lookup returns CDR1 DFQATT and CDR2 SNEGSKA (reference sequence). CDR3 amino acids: CSARQDRYNEQYF. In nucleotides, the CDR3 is TGCAGTGCTAGACAGGACCGATACAATGAGCAGTACTTC.

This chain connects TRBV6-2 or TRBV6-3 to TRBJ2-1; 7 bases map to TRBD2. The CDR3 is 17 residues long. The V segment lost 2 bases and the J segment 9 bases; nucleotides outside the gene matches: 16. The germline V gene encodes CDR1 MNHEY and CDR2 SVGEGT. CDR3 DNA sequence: TGTGCCAGCAGTTACGTGGCGGCTAGCGGTTATCAGGGTGAGCAGTTCTTC. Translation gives CASSYVAASGYQGEQFF.

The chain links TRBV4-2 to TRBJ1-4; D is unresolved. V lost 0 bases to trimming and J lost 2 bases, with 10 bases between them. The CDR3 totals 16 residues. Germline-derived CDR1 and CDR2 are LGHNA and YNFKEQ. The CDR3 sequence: CASSQEQHGTNEKLFF. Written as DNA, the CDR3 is TGTGCCAGCAGCCAAGAGCAGCATGGGACTAATGAAAAACTGTTTTTT.

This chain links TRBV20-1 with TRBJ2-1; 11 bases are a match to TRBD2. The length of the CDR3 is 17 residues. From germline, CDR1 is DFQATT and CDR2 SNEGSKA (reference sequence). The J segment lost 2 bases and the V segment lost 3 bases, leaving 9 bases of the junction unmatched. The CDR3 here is CSARHGLAGSTYNEQFF. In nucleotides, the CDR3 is TGCAGTGCTAGGCACGGACTAGCGGGCTCCACCTACAATGAGCAGTTCTTC.

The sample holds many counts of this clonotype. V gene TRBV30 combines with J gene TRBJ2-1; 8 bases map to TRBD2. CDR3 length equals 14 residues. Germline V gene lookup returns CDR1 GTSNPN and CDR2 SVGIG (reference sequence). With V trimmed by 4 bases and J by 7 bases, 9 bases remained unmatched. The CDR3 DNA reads TGTGCCTGGACCCGGGGGCGGGAGGCTAATGAGCAGTTCTTC. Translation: CAWTRGREANEQFF.

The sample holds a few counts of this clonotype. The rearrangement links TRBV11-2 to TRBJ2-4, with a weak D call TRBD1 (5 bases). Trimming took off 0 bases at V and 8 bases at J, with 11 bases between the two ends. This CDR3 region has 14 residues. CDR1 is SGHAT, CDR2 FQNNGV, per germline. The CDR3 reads CASSLDWGNDIQYF. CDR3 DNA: TGTGCCAGCAGCTTAGATTGGGGCAACGACATTCAGTACTTC. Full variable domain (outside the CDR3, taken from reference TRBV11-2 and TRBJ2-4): EAGVAQSPRYKIIEKRQSVAFWCNPISGHATLYWYQQILGQGPKLLIQFQNNGVVDDSQLPKDRFSAERLKGVDSTLKIQPAKLEDSAVYLCASSLDWGNDIQYFGAGTRLSVL.

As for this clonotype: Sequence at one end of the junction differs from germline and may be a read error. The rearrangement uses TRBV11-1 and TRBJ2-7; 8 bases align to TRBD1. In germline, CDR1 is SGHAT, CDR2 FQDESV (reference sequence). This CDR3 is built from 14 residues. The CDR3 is CASTMGTGSYEQYF. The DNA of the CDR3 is TGCGCCAGCACCATGGGGACAGGTTCCTACGAGCAGTACTTC.

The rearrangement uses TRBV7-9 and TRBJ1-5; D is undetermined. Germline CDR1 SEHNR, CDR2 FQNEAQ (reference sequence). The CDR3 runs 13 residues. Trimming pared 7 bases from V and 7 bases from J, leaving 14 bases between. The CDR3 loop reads CASTSSVGQPQHF. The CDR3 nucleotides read TGTGCCAGCACCTCTTCGGTGGGGCAGCCCCAGCATTTT.

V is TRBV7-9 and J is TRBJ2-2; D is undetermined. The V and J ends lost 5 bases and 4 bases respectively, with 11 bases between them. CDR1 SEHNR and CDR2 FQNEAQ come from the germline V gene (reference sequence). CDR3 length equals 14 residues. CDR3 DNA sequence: TGTGCCAGCAGCCCTGCCCTATTCACCGGGGAGCTGTTTTTT. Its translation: CASSPALFTGELFF. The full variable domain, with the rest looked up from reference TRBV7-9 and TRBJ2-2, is DTGVSQNPRHKITKRGQNVTFRCDPISEHNRLYWYRQTLGQGPEFLTYFQNEAQLEKSRLLSDRFSAERPKGSFSTLEIQRTEQGDSAMYLCASSPALFTGELFFGEGSRLTVL.

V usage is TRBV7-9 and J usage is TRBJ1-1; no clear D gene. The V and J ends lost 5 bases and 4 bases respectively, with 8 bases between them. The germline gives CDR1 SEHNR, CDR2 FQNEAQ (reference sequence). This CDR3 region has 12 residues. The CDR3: CASSMDGTEAFF. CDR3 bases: TGTGCCAGCAGCATGGACGGCACTGAAGCTTTCTTT.

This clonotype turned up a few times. In DNA form, the CDR3 reads TGTGCCAGCAGTGCAAACTCGGGACTACAGAGCTCCTACAATGAGCAGTTCTTC. Its protein product is CASSANSGLQSSYNEQFF. The V call is TRBV25-1, the J call TRBJ2-1; 7 bases fit TRBD2. Trimming cost V 4 bases and J 0 bases; bases outside gene matches: 12. This CDR3 contains 18 residues. Germline loops: CDR1 MGHDK, CDR2 SYGVNS.

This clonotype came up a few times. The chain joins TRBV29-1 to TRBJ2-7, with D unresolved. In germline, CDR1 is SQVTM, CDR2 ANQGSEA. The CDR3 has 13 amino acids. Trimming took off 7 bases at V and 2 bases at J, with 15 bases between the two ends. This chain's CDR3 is CSGRLGNTYEQYF. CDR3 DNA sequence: TGCAGCGGCCGCTTGGGTAATACCTACGAGCAGTACTTC.

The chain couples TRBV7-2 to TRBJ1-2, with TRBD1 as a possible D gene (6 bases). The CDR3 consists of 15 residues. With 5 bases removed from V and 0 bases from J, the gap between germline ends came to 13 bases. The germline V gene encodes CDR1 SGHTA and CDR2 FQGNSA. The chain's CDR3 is CASSHYGQTNYGYTF. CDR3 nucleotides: TGTGCCAGCAGCCATTACGGACAGACTAACTATGGCTACACCTTC.

CDR3 sequence: CASGMGQPKNIQYF. Here the CDR3 DNA reads TGTGCTAGTGGCATGGGACAACCCAAAAACATTCAGTACTTC. The J gene is TRBJ2-4, the V gene TRBV12-5, with D possibly matching TRBD1 (6 bases). The V end lost 6 bases, the J end lost 2 bases, and 11 bases lay between the germline ends. Germline CDR1 LGHNT, CDR2 FRNRAP. The CDR3 has 14 residues. The variable domain in full, with the rest retrieved from reference TRBV12-5 and TRBJ2-4, is DARVTQTPRHKVTEMGQEVTMRCQPILGHNTVFWYRQTMMQGLELLAYFRNRAPLDDSGMPKDRFSAEMPDATLATLKIQPSEPRDSAVYFCASGMGQPKNIQYFGAGTRLSVL.

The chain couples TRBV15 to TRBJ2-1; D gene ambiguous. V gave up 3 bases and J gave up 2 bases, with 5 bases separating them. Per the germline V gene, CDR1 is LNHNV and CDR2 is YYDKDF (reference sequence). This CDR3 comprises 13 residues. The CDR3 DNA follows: TGTGCCACCAGCAGTGCAGCCTACAATGAGCAGTTCTTC. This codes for CATSSAAYNEQFF.

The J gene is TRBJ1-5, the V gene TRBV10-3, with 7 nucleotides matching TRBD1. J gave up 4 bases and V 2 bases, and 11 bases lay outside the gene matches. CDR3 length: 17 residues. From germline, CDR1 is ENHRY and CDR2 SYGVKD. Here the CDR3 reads CAISETGEGVANQPQHF. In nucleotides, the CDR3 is TGTGCCATCAGTGAGACAGGGGAGGGGGTAGCTAATCAGCCCCAGCATTTT.

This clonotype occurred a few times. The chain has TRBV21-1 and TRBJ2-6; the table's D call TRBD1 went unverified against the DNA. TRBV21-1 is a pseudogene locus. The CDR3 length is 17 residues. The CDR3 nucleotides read TGTGCCAGCAGGGGACAGGAATTCTTCTCTGGGGCCAACGTCCTGACTTTC. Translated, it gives CASRGQEFFSGANVLTF.

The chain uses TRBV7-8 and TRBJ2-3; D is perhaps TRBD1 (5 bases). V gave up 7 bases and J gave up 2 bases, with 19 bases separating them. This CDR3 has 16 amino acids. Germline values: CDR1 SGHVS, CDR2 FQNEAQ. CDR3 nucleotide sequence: TGTGCCAGCACCCAAAGGGGCGGAGACCTCACAGATACGCAGTATTTT. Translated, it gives CASTQRGGDLTDTQYF.

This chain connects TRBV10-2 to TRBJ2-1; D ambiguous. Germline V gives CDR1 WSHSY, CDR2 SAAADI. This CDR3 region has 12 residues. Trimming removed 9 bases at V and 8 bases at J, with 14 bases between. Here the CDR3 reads CASSTLWDEQFF. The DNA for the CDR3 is TGCGCCAGTTCGACCCTTTGGGATGAGCAGTTCTTC.

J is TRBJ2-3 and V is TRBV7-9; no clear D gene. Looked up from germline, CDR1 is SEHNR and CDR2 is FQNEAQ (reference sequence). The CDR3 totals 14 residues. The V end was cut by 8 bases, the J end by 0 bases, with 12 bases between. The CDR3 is CASSREISTDTQYF. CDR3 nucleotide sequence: TGTGCCAGCTCTCGCGAAATTAGCACAGATACGCAGTATTTT.

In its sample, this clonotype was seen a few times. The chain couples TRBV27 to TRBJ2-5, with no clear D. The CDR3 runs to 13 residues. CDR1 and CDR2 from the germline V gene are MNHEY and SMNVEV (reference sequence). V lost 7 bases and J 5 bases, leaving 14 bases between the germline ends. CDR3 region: CASKNSFAETQYF. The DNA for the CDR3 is TGTGCCAGCAAGAACAGCTTTGCGGAGACCCAGTACTTC.